This T cell receptor (beta chain) was identified during a study of T-cell memory formation after mild COVID-19. TCRdb re-called the 5' RACE reads with MiXCR, one entry per CDR3 protein. In the table there are around 140,000 distinct CDR3 sequences, less than 20% of which are singletons. V lost 1 base and J lost 1, with 10 bases in between. The CDR3 totals 16 residues. Germline-derived CDR1 and CDR2 are SGHVS and FNYEAQ. This clonotype turned up a few times. The receptor's source is an adult woman who had mild COVID-19 (a few samples of this study predate the infection). Cell type and time point are not known. This chain joins TRBV7-6 and TRBJ2-2; the D is unclear. Sequencing was performed on PBMCs or a T cell subset sorted from them (not recorded which). CDR3 amino acids: CASSLGGRRNTGELFF. DNA for the CDR3: TGTGCCAGCAGCTTAGGGGGTCGTCGGAACACCGGGGAGCTGTTTTTT. Supplemented by reference TRBV7-6 and TRBJ2-2, the full variable domain reads GAGVSQSPRYKVTKRGQDVALRCDPISGHVSLYWYRQALGQGPEFLTYFNYEAQQDKSGLPNDRFSAERPEGSISTLTIQRTEQRDSAMYRCASSLGGRRNTGELFFGEGSRLTVL.